This T cell receptor beta chain is drawn from a study of immune evolution from preneoplasia to lung adenocarcinoma. Study-level results: Clonality was highest in normal lung, lower in later-stage lesions apparently. Top clone frequencies peaked in normal lung, apparently declining through invasive adenocarcinoma.

V shed 4 bases and J 5 bases; nucleotides not matched to a gene: 19. CDR1 and CDR2 from the germline V gene are MDHEN and SYDVKM. The CDR3 sequence is 19 residues long. Two lung cancer pathologists independently confirmed each histologic diagnosis. Generated by immunoSEQ multiplex PCR, the TCRdb table keeps only in-frame clones and is missing some. In the table there are thousands of clones, around 78% of which are singletons. Points on this clone: Its target is unknown.

Sequences were obtained from FFPE adjacent normal lung tissue. The rearrangement joins TRBV28 to TRBJ2-1; 8 positions agree with TRBD1. The TCR was taken from a person aged 70 to 79 with lung adenocarcinoma. CDR3 sequence: CASSSVLLPGTGFNNEQFF. The DNA of the CDR3 is TGTGCCAGCAGTTCAGTGCTTCTCCCCGGGACAGGATTCAACAATGAGCAGTTCTTC.